Listed below are T cell receptor beta chains from one sample, sequenced in a study of blood T cell repertoires in COVID-19. Sequencing used immunoSEQ multiplex PCR; TCRdb keeps in-frame clones, though not all of them. The table records hundreds of thousands of clones, 75% to 95% of them present only once. Sequencing was performed on PBMCs or T cells enriched from blood (not recorded which). All receptors come from a woman aged 18-29 years who had recovered from COVID-19. CDR3s include the opening cysteine and the closing phenylalanine or tryptophan. D genes are given only for firm matches. Clone size is given for some rows only: seen once, a few or many times, or a class if the clone is expanded.

abundance | j_gene | v_gene | d_gene | CDR3aa | CDR3nt
- | TRBJ1-2 | TRBV19 | TRBD1 | CATHPRQGVDYGYTF | TGTGCCACCCACCCTAGACAGGGGGTGGACTATGGCTACACCTTC
once | TRBJ1-1 | TRBV12-3/TRBV12-4 | - | CASSFTRGEAFF | TGTGCCAGCAGTTTCACCCGGGGGGAAGCTTTCTTT
- | TRBJ1-4 | TRBV5-6 | TRBD1 | CASNDRGHEKLFF | TGTGCCAGCAACGACAGGGGCCATGAAAAACTGTTTTTT
- | TRBJ1-3 | TRBV19 | TRBD1 | CASGARDRAAGNTIYF | TGTGCCAGTGGGGCCCGGGACAGGGCAGCTGGAAACACCATATATTTT
- | TRBJ2-2 | TRBV7-2 | - | CASSPSGVGELFF | TGTGCCAGCAGTCCCAGCGGAGTCGGGGAGCTGTTTTTT
- | TRBJ2-1 | TRBV29-1 | TRBD1 | CSVQGARLNEQFF | TGCAGCGTACAGGGGGCGCGATTGAATGAGCAGTTCTTC
- | TRBJ1-4 | TRBV29-1 | TRBD1 | CSVSGRTGGRGGEKLFF | TGCAGCGTTAGCGGGAGAACAGGGGGCCGAGGGGGTGAAAAACTGTTTTTT
- | TRBJ2-3 | TRBV3-1/TRBV3-2 | - | CASSQVRGAGDTQYF | TGTGCCAGCAGCCAAGTTCGGGGGGCGGGAGATACGCAGTATTTT
- | TRBJ1-1 | TRBV18 | - | CASFPTENTEAFF | TGTGCCAGCTTCCCGACAGAGAACACTGAAGCTTTCTTT
- | TRBJ1-2 | TRBV5-8 | - | CASSFTDEGSYGYTF | TGTGCCAGCAGCTTTACAGATGAGGGATCCTATGGCTACACCTTC
- | TRBJ2-7 | TRBV5-5 | - | CASSSRLSSYEQYF | TGTGCCAGCAGCTCCCGACTGAGCTCCTACGAGCAGTACTTC
- | TRBJ1-1 | TRBV11-3 | TRBD1 | CASSLRTGDTEAFF | TGTGCCAGCAGCTTAAGGACAGGGGACACTGAAGCTTTCTTT
- | TRBJ1-2 | TRBV27 | - | CASRATGRRLYGYTF | TGTGCCAGCAGGGCGACAGGCCGAAGGCTCTATGGCTACACCTTC
few | TRBJ1-1 | TRBV4-2 | - | CASSQAGSTEAFF | TGTGCCAGCAGCCAAGCCGGGAGCACTGAAGCTTTCTTT
- | TRBJ1-4 | TRBV6-5 | TRBD1 | CASSFTGGANEKLFF | TGTGCCAGCAGTTTCACAGGGGGCGCAAACGAAAAACTGTTTTTT
once | TRBJ1-1 | TRBV4-2 | - | CASSQDRTIGGAFF | TGTGCCAGCAGCCAAGATCGAACTATCGGTGGAGCTTTCTTT
- | TRBJ2-2 | TRBV4-1 | - | CASSSPSGTGELFF | TGCGCCAGCAGCTCTCCTTCCGGGACCGGGGAGCTGTTTTTT
- | TRBJ1-1 | TRBV25-1 | - | CASSEGGGTGYVGAFF | TGTGCCAGCAGTGAGGGTGGTGGAACAGGGTATGTTGGAGCTTTCTTT
- | TRBJ2-7 | TRBV4-1 | TRBD1 | CASSRDRGFYEQYF | TGCGCCAGCAGTAGGGACAGGGGTTTTTACGAGCAGTACTTC
- | TRBJ2-1 | TRBV5-5 | TRBD1 | CASRSSGGWDEQFF | TGTGCCAGCAGAAGTTCAGGGGGCTGGGATGAGCAGTTCTTC
once | TRBJ2-1 | TRBV28 | TRBD2 | CASSFRLAGVNEQFF | TGTGCCAGCAGCTTTAGACTAGCGGGAGTCAATGAGCAGTTCTTC
once | TRBJ1-1 | TRBV2 | - | CASSEEKSLFLNTEAFF | TGTGCCAGCAGTGAAGAGAAGTCACTTTTCTTGAACACTGAAGCTTTCTTT
few | TRBJ2-1 | TRBV5-1 | TRBD1 | CASSSGQGIYNEQFF | TGCGCCAGCAGCTCAGGACAGGGGATATACAATGAGCAGTTCTTC
- | TRBJ2-3 | TRBV18 | - | CASSPRLVQDTQYF | TGTGCCAGCTCACCGCGACTAGTTCAAGATACGCAGTATTTT
few | TRBJ1-4 | TRBV5-1 | - | CASSPEPATNEKLFF | TGCGCCAGCAGTCCTGAACCGGCAACTAATGAAAAACTGTTTTTT
- | TRBJ1-2 | TRBV7-3 | - | CASSPTGGGGYTF | TGTGCCAGCAGCCCTACCGGGGGAGGCGGCTACACCTTC
once | TRBJ2-2 | TRBV5-1 | - | CASSPTGPGELFF | TGCGCCAGCAGCCCGACAGGACCCGGGGAGCTGTTTTTT
- | TRBJ1-5 | TRBV9 | - | CASSVEHSNQPQHF | TGTGCCAGCAGCGTAGAACATAGCAATCAGCCCCAGCATTTT
- | TRBJ1-1 | TRBV9 | - | CASSVSGYTEAFF | TGTGCCAGCAGCGTATCGGGGTACACTGAAGCTTTCTTT
- | TRBJ1-2 | TRBV3-1/TRBV3-2 | - | CASSQEVRANYGYTF | TGTGCCAGCAGCCAAGAGGTCAGGGCTAACTATGGCTACACCTTC
- | TRBJ1-5 | TRBV24-1 | TRBD1 | CATSDSGTGLFNQPQHF | TGTGCCACCAGTGATTCTGGGACAGGGCTATTCAATCAGCCCCAGCATTTT
- | TRBJ2-1 | TRBV7-2 | TRBD2 | CASSSSGGPGLF | TGTGCCAGCAGCTCAAGCGGGGGACCCGGTCTCTTC
- | TRBJ1-1 | TRBV27 | - | CASSLVGPWVTEAFF | TGTGCCAGCAGTTTAGTGGGGCCTTGGGTCACTGAAGCTTTCTTT
- | TRBJ1-1 | TRBV25-1 | - | CASNWRANTEAFF | TGTGCCAGCAACTGGCGGGCGAACACTGAAGCTTTCTTT
- | TRBJ2-7 | TRBV21-1 | - | CASSKRTTGDQYF | TGTGCCAGCAGCAAAAGGACCACAGGTGATCAGTACTTC
- | TRBJ2-1 | TRBV5-6 | TRBD1 | CASSLDRGSYNEQFF | TGTGCCAGCAGCTTGGACAGGGGCTCCTACAATGAGCAGTTCTTC
- | TRBJ1-2 | TRBV7-2 | - | CASSFGGSFYGYTF | TGTGCCAGCAGCTTCGGGGGGTCATTCTATGGCTACACCTTC
once | TRBJ1-1 | TRBV28 | TRBD1 | CASSLPNQGASEAFF | TGTGCCAGCAGTTTACCTAACCAGGGGGCCAGTGAAGCTTTCTTT
- | TRBJ1-1 | TRBV19 | TRBD1 | CASSIRTGGTEAFF | TGTGCCAGTAGTATTCGGACAGGGGGGACTGAAGCTTTCTTT
- | TRBJ1-1 | TRBV28 | - | CASSLVAGRTEAFF | TGTGCCAGCAGTTTAGTCGCAGGGCGGACTGAAGCTTTCTTT
- | TRBJ2-7 | TRBV9 | TRBD1 | CASSVGQGSSREQYF | TGTGCCAGCAGCGTAGGACAGGGGTCGTCTCGCGAGCAGTACTTC
- | TRBJ2-1 | TRBV9 | TRBD1 | CASSVKDRGNNEQFF | TGTGCCAGCAGCGTAAAGGACAGGGGGAACAATGAGCAGTTCTTC
- | TRBJ1-5 | TRBV5-4 | - | CASSLVVGSQPQHF | TGTGCCAGCAGCTTGGTGGTGGGGAGTCAGCCCCAGCATTTT
- | TRBJ2-7 | TRBV10-3 | TRBD2 | CAISVGAGVHSEQYF | TGTGCCATCAGTGTAGGAGCGGGAGTCCATTCCGAGCAGTACTTC
once | TRBJ2-7 | TRBV3-1/TRBV3-2 | - | CASSQVPGRNEQYF | TGTGCCAGCAGCCAAGTCCCAGGGAGGAACGAGCAGTACTTC
- | TRBJ1-2 | TRBV7-3 | TRBD1 | CASSLNPRGGYTF | TGTGCCAGCAGCTTGAATCCCAGGGGGGGCTACACCTTC
- | TRBJ1-2 | TRBV6-5 | - | CASRTTALYGYTF | TGTGCCAGCAGAACGACAGCCCTCTATGGCTACACCTTC
- | TRBJ2-3 | TRBV7-2 | - | CASTMSGTGVDTQYF | TGTGCCAGCACAATGAGCGGCACCGGGGTAGATACGCAGTATTTT
- | TRBJ2-5 | TRBV13 | TRBD1 | CASSLVDRGRETQYF | TGTGCCAGCAGCTTAGTGGACAGGGGAAGAGAGACCCAGTACTTC
- | TRBJ2-7 | TRBV19 | TRBD1 | CASDRGYEQYF | TGTGCCAGCGACAGGGGCTACGAGCAGTACTTC
- | TRBJ2-2 | TRBV10-3 | TRBD2 | CAISDGGRAHGELFF | TGTGCCATCAGTGACGGCGGGAGGGCCCACGGGGAGCTGTTTTTT